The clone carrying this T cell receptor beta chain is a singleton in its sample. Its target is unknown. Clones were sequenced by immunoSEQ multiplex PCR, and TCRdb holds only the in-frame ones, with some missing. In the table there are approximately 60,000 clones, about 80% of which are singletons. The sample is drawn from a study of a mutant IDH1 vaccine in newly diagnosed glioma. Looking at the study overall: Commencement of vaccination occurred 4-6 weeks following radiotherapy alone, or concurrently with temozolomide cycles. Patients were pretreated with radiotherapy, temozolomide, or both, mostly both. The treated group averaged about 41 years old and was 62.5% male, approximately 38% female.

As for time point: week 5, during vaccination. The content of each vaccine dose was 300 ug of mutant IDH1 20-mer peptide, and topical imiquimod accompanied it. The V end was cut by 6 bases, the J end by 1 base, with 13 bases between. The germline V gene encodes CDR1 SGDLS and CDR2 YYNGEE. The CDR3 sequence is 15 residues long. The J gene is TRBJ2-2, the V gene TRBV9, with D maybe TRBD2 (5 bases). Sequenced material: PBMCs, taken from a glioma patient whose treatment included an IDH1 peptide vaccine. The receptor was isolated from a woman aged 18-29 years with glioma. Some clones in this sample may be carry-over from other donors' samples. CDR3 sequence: CASTLGLGNTGELFF. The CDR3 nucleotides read TGTGCCAGCACCCTCGGACTGGGGAACACCGGGGAGCTGTTTTTT.